The T cell receptor (beta chain) described here comes from a study of blood T cell repertoires in COVID-19. Across the study: The United States, Italy and Spain provided the acute and convalescent COVID-19 samples. The cDNA or gDNA used as material had been derived from T cells, B-cell-depleted T cells, or PBMCs.

Authors' analysis steps: Amplifying reference gene primers gave estimates of nucleated cell counts. Measured with immunoSEQ multiplex PCR; TCRdb has only the in-frame clones, and not every one. V and J calls and clone size follow that table, whereas D and trimming were derived from the DNA. The data contain about 43,000 clones, around 80% of them seen just once; the ten biggest clones take up 20% to 30%. This CDR3 is 16 amino acids long. The germline V gene has CDR1 SGHDT and CDR2 YYEEEE. Trimming removed 0 bases at V and 0 bases at J, with 12 bases between. This rearrangement joins TRBV5-6 to TRBJ1-1; no definite D call. The source material was peripheral blood. The sequence was obtained from a woman aged 60-70 years with acute or convalescent COVID-19. CDR3 in DNA: TGTGCCAGCAGCTTGGGTCCGGCAGCGATGAACACTGAAGCTTTCTTT. It translates to CASSLGPAAMNTEAFF.